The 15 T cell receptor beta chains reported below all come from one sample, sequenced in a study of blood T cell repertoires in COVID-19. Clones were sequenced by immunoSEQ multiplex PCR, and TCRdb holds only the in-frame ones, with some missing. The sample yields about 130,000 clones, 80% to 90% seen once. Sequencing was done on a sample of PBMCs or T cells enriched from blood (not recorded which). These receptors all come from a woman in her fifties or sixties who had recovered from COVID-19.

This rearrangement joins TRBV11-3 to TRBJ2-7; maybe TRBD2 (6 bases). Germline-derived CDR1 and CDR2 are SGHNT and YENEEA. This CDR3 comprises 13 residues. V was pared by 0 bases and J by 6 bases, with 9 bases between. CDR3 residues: CASSLDTAGEQYF. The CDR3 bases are TGTGCCAGCAGCTTAGATACAGCGGGCGAGCAGTACTTC.

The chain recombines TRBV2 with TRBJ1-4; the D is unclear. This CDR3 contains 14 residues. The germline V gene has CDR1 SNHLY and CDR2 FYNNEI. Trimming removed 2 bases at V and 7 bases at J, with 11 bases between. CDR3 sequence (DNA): TGTGCCAGCAGTGAAAGGTTCGGGTCTGAAAAACTGTTTTTT. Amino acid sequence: CASSERFGSEKLFF.

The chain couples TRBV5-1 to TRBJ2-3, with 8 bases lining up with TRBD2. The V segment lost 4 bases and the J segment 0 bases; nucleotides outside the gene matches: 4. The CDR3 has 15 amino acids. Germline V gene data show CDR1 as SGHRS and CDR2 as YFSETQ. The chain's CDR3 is CASSVSGTSTDTQYF. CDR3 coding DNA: TGCGCCAGCAGCGTTAGCGGGACTAGCACAGATACGCAGTATTTT.

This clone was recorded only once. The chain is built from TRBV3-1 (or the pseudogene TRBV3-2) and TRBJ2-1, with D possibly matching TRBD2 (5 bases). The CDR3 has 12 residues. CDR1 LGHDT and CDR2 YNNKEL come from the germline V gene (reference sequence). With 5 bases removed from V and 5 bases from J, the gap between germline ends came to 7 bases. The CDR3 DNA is TGTGCCAGCAGCGCGAGGGACAATGAGCAGTTCTTC. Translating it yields CASSARDNEQFF.

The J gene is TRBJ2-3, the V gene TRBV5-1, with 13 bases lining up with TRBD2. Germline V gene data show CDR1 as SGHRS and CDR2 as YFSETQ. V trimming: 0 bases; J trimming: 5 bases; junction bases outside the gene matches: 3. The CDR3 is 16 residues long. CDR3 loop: CASSLVLAGGIDTQYF. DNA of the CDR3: TGCGCCAGCAGCTTGGTACTAGCGGGAGGGATAGATACGCAGTATTTT.

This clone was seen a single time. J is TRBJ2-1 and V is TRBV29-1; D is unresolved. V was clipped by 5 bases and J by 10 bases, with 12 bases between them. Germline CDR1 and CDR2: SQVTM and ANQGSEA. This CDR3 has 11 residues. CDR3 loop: CSVRSTLEQFF. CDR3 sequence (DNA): TGCAGCGTTAGAAGCACCCTCGAGCAGTTCTTC.

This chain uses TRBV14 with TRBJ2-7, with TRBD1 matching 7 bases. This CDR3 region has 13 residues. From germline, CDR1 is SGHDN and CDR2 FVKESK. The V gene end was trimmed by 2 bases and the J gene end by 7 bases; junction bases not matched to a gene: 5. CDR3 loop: CASSQQQGREQYF. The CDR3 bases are TGTGCCAGCAGCCAACAACAGGGGCGTGAGCAGTACTTC.

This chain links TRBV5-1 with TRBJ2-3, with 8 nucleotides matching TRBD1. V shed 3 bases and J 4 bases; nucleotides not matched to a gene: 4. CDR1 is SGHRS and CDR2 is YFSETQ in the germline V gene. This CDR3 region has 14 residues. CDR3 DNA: TGCGCCAGCAGCTCTACAGGGGGTTCAGATACGCAGTATTTT. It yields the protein CASSSTGGSDTQYF.

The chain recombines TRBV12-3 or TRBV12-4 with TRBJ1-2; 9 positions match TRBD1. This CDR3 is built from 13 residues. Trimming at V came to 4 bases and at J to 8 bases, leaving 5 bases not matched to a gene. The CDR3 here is CASSSRTGEGYTF. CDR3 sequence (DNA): TGTGCCAGCAGTTCGCGGACAGGGGAGGGCTACACCTTC.

This CDR3 reads CASSYEGGWYNEQFF. In DNA form, the CDR3 reads TGTGCCAGCAGTTACGAGGGGGGGTGGTACAATGAGCAGTTCTTC. The chain links TRBV6-2 or TRBV6-3 to TRBJ2-1, with a tentative D call TRBD2 (7 bases). This CDR3 is built from 15 residues. Trimming cost V 2 bases and J 4 bases, with 12 bases left between them. In germline, CDR1 is MNHEY, CDR2 SVGEGT.

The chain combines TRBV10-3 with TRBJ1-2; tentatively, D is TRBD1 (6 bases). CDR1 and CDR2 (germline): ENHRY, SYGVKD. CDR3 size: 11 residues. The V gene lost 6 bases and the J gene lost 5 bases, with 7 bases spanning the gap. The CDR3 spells CAIRQGYGYTF. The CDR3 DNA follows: TGTGCCATCAGGCAGGGGTATGGCTACACCTTC.

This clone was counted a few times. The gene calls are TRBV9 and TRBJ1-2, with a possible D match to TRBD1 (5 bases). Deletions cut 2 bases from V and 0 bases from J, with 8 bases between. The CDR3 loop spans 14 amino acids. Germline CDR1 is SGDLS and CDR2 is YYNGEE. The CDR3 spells CASSVDSSNYGYTF. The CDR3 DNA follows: TGTGCCAGCAGCGTCGACAGTTCTAACTATGGCTACACCTTC. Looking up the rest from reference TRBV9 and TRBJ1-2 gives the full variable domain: DSGVTQTPKHLITATGQRVTLRCSPRSGDLSVYWYQQSLDQGLQFLIQYYNGEERAKGNILERFSAQQFPDLHSELNLSSLELGDSALYFCASSVDSSNYGYTFGSGTRLTVV.

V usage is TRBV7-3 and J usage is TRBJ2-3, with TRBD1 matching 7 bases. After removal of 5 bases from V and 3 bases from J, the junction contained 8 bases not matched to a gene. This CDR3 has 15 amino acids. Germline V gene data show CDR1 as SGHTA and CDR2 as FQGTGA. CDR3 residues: CASSHTGDMTDTQYF. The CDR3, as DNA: TGTGCCAGCAGCCACACAGGGGATATGACAGATACGCAGTATTTT.

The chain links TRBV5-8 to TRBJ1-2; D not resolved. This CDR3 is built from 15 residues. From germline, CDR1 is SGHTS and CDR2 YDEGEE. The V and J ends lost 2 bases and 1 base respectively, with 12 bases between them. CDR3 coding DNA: TGTGCCAGCAGCTTTCTCAGGTGGCTTAACTATGGCTACACCTTC. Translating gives CASSFLRWLNYGYTF.

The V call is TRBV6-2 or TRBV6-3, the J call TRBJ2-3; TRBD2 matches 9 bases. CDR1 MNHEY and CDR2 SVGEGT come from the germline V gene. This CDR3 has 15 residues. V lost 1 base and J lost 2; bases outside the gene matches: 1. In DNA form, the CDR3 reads TGTGCCAGCAGTTACTTAGCGGGGGCCACAGATACGCAGTATTTT. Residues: CASSYLAGATDTQYF.